A selection of T cell receptor beta chains follows, all from one sample in a study of blood T cell repertoires in COVID-19. TCRdb's copy holds only in-frame clones and misses some; the assay was immunoSEQ multiplex PCR. The sample has roughly 360,000 clones, 88% seen once. The sample was PBMCs or T cells enriched from blood (not recorded which). These receptors all stem from a woman in her 30s with acute COVID-19. CDR3s include the opening cysteine and the closing phenylalanine or tryptophan. Fields, in order: clone size, J gene, D gene, V gene, CDR3 DNA, CDR3 protein. A D gene is named only where the DNA matches it firmly. Size is omitted from some rows. Given values are once, few, many or a class for expanded clones.

clone_size: NA
j_call: TRBJ1-6
d_call: NA
v_call: TRBV7-3
cdr3_nt: TGTGCCAGCAGCTTCGGCAGGGGAAATTCACCCCTCCACTTT
cdr3_aa: CASSFGRGNSPLHF

clone_size: NA
j_call: TRBJ1-1
d_call: NA
v_call: TRBV5-1
cdr3_nt: TGCGCCAGCAGCGGGGGGGTCGGAGCCACTGAAGCTTTCTTT
cdr3_aa: CASSGGVGATEAFF

clone_size: NA
j_call: TRBJ1-6
d_call: NA
v_call: TRBV28
cdr3_nt: TGTGCCAGCACGGGGATCTGGAATTCACCCCTCCACTTT
cdr3_aa: CASTGIWNSPLHF

clone_size: NA
j_call: TRBJ2-7
d_call: NA
v_call: TRBV14
cdr3_nt: TGTGCCAGCAGCCCCTTCCTTACCTACGAGCAGTACTTC
cdr3_aa: CASSPFLTYEQYF

clone_size: NA
j_call: TRBJ1-5
d_call: TRBD1
v_call: TRBV9
cdr3_nt: TGTGCCAGCAGCGTAGGACAGGGTGAACAGCCCCAGCATTTT
cdr3_aa: CASSVGQGEQPQHF

clone_size: NA
j_call: TRBJ2-7
d_call: NA
v_call: TRBV6-2/TRBV6-3
cdr3_nt: TGTGCCAGCAGTTACTCTAAGACGACAGGATCCTACGAGCAGTACTTC
cdr3_aa: CASSYSKTTGSYEQYF

clone_size: NA
j_call: TRBJ1-4
d_call: NA
v_call: TRBV2
cdr3_nt: TGTGCCAGCAGTGTTAGAAAGGGGGCAACTAATGAAAAACTGTTTTTT
cdr3_aa: CASSVRKGATNEKLFF

clone_size: few
j_call: TRBJ2-5
d_call: TRBD2
v_call: TRBV11-3
cdr3_nt: TGTGCCAGCAGCTTTCGGGGGGGGCAAGAGACCCAGTACTTC
cdr3_aa: CASSFRGGQETQYF

clone_size: NA
j_call: TRBJ2-6
d_call: NA
v_call: TRBV3-1/TRBV3-2
cdr3_nt: TGTGCCAGCAGCCTAGGACTGCGCTCTGGGGCCAACGTCCTGACTTTC
cdr3_aa: CASSLGLRSGANVLTF

clone_size: NA
j_call: TRBJ1-3
d_call: TRBD1
v_call: TRBV5-6
cdr3_nt: TGTGCCAGCAGCCGCCGGGACAGCTTGATTCTCTCTGGAAACACCATATATTTT
cdr3_aa: CASSRRDSLILSGNTIYF

clone_size: NA
j_call: TRBJ1-1
d_call: NA
v_call: TRBV19
cdr3_nt: TGTGCCAGTAGTATCCTGGAGATCGGCCCCACGGGGAACACTGAAGCTTTCTTT
cdr3_aa: CASSILEIGPTGNTEAFF

clone_size: NA
j_call: TRBJ2-4
d_call: TRBD1
v_call: TRBV27
cdr3_nt: TGTGCCAGCAGCTCTGGGACAGGGAAAGCCAAAAACATTCAGTACTTC
cdr3_aa: CASSSGTGKAKNIQYF

clone_size: NA
j_call: TRBJ2-1
d_call: TRBD2
v_call: TRBV25-1
cdr3_nt: TGTGCCAGCACCCCCGGGGGGAACTGGAATGAGCAGTTCTTC
cdr3_aa: CASTPGGNWNEQFF

clone_size: NA
j_call: TRBJ1-2
d_call: TRBD1
v_call: TRBV29-1
cdr3_nt: TGCAGCGATCGGACAGGCGCAAACTATGGCTACACCTTC
cdr3_aa: CSDRTGANYGYTF

clone_size: NA
j_call: TRBJ1-1
d_call: NA
v_call: TRBV7-6
cdr3_nt: TGTGCCAGCAGCTTAGGTTCTTCGGGGGACACTGAAGCTTTCTTT
cdr3_aa: CASSLGSSGDTEAFF

clone_size: few
j_call: TRBJ1-4
d_call: NA
v_call: TRBV5-6
cdr3_nt: TGTGCCAGCAGCTTCATATCTGGCAAACTGTTTTTT
cdr3_aa: CASSFISGKLFF

clone_size: NA
j_call: TRBJ1-1
d_call: TRBD1
v_call: TRBV7-2
cdr3_nt: TGTGCCAGCAGCTTAACCGGGACAGGGGGCGCGAGTGGCACTGAAGCTTTCTTT
cdr3_aa: CASSLTGTGGASGTEAFF

clone_size: NA
j_call: TRBJ2-3
d_call: NA
v_call: TRBV19
cdr3_nt: TGTGCCAGTAGTATAGACGGGGGGCTTGGAGATACGCAGTATTTT
cdr3_aa: CASSIDGGLGDTQYF